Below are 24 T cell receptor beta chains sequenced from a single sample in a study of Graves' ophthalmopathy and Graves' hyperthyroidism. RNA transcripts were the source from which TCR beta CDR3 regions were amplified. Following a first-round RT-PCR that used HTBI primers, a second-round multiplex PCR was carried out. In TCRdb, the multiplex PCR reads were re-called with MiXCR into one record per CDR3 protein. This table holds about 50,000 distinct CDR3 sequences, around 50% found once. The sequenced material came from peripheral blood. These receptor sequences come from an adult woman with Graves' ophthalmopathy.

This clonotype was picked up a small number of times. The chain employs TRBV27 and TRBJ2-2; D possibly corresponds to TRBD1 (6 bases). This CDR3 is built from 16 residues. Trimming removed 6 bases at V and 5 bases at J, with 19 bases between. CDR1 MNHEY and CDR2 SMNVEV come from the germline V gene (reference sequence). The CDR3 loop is CASSSTVTGLTGELFF. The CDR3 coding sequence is TGTGCCAGCAGCTCAACCGTAACAGGGTTAACCGGGGAGCTGTTTTTT.

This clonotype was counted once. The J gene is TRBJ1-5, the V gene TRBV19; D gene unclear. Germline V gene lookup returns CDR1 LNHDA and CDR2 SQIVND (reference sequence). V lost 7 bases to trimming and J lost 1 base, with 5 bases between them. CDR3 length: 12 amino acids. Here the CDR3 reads CASTRSNQPQHF. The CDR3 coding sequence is TGTGCCAGTACCCGGAGCAATCAGCCCCAGCATTTT.

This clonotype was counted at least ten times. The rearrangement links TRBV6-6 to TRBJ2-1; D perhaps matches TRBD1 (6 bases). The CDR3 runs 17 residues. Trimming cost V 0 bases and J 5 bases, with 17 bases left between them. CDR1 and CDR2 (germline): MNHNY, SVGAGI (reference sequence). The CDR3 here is CASSYSSRGHGHNEQFF. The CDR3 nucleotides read TGTGCCAGCAGTTACTCTTCCCGGGGACACGGCCACAATGAGCAGTTCTTC.

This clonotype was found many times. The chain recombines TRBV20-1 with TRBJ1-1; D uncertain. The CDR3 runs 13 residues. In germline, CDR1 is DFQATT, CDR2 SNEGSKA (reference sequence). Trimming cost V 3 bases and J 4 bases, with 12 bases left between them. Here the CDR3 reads CSARRSGSTEAFF. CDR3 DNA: TGCAGTGCTAGGAGAAGTGGAAGCACTGAAGCTTTCTTT.

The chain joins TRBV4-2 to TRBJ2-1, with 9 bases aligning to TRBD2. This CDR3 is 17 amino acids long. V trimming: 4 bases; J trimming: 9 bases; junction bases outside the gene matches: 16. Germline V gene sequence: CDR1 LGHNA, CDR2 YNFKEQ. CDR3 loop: CASSLQAGIAGEGEQFF. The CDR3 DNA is TGTGCCAGCAGCCTACAAGCCGGGATAGCGGGAGAGGGTGAGCAGTTCTTC.

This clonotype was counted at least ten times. CDR3 nucleotides: TGTGCCAGTAGTGCCGCACATTTGACCGGGACAGGGGCCTACAATGAGCAGTTCTTC. It specifies CASSAAHLTGTGAYNEQFF. The chain recombines TRBV19 with TRBJ2-1, with 10 nucleotides matching TRBD1. Germline values: CDR1 LNHDA, CDR2 SQIVND (reference sequence). Losses at the gene ends were 5 bases for V and 2 bases for J; bases not matched to a gene: 15. The CDR3 length is 19 residues.

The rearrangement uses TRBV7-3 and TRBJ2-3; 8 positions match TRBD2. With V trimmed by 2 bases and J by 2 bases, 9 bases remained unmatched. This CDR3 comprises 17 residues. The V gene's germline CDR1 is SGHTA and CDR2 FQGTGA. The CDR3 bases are TGTGCCAGCAGCTTAGTGGCGGGAGGTCAAGTCACAGATACGCAGTATTTT. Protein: CASSLVAGGQVTDTQYF.

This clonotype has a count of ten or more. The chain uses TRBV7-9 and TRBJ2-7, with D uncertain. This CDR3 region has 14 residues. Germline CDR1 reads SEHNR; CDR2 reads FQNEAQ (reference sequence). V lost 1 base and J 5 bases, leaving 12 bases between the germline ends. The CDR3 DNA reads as TGTGCCAGCAGCTTAGAGGGTCGGCTCCACGAGCAGTACTTC. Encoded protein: CASSLEGRLHEQYF.

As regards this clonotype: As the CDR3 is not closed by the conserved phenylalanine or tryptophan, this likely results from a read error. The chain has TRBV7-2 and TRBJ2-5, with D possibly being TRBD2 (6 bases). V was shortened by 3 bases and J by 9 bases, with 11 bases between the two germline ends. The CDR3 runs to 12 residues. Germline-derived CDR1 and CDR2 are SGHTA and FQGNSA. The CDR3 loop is CASSLAGQAQYC. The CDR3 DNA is TGTGCCAGCAGCTTGGCGGGGCAGGCCCAGTACTGC.

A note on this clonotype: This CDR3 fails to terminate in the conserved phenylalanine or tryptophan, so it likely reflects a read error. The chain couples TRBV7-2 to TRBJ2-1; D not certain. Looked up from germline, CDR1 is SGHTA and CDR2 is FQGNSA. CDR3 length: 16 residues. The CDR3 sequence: CACSPFSPFPYNEQFV. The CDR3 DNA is TGTGCCTGCAGCCCCTTTTCCCCTTTTCCTTACAATGAGCAGTTCGTC.

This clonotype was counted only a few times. DNA of the CDR3: TGTGCCACCAGTGATCCAGGGGGCTTCGCTTTCTTT. Protein sequence: CATSDPGGFAFF. The chain employs TRBV24-1 and TRBJ1-1; 8 bases are a match to TRBD1. V trimming: 3 bases; J trimming: 11 bases; junction bases outside the gene matches: 4. The CDR3 extends over 12 amino acids. Germline V gene data show CDR1 as KGHDR and CDR2 as SFDVKD.

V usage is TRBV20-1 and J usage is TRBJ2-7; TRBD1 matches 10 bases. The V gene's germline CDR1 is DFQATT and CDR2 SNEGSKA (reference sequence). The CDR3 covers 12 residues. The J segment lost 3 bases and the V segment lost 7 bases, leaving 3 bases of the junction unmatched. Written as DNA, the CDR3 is TGCAGTGTAGGGGACAGGGGCTACGAGCAGTACTTC. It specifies CSVGDRGYEQYF.

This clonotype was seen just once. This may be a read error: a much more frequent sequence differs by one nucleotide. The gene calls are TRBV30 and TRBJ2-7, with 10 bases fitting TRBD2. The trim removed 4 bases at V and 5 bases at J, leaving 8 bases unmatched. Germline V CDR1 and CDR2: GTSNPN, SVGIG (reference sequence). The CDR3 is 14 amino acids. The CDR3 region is CAWTSSGGRHEQYF. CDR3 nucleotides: TGTGCCTGGACTTCTAGCGGGGGCCGCCACGAGCAGTACTTC.

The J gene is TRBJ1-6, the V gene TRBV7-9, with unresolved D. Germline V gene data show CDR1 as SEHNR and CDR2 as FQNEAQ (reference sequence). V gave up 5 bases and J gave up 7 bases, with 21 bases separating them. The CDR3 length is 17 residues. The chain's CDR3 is CASSPLIGVPSNSPLHF. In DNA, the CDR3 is TGTGCCAGCAGCCCTTTGATAGGAGTGCCGAGCAATTCACCCCTCCACTTT.

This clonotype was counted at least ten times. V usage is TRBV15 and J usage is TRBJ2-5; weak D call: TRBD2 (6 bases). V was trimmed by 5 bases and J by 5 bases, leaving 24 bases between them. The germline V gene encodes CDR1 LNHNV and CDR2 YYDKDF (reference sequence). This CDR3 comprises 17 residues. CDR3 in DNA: TGTGCCACCAGCCGGGGGAGTCGGCAGCGTTTTGGGGAGACCCAGTACTTC. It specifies CATSRGSRQRFGETQYF.

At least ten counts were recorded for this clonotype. The CDR3 loop reads CASSPGLAGYNEQFF. CDR3 in DNA: TGTGCCAGCAGCCCTGGGCTAGCGGGGTACAATGAGCAGTTCTTC. The chain combines TRBV4-2 with TRBJ2-1, with 9 nucleotides matching TRBD2. V dropped 4 bases and J dropped 4; count of bases not matched to a gene: 5. Looked up from germline, CDR1 is LGHNA and CDR2 is YNFKEQ. CDR3 length: 15 residues.

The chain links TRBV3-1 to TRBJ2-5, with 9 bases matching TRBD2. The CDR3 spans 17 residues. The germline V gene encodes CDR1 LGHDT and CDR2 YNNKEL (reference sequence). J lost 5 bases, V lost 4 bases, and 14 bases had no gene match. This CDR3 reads CASSPGMGREGYETQYF. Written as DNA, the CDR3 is TGTGCCAGCAGCCCAGGGATGGGGCGGGAGGGGTATGAGACCCAGTACTTC.

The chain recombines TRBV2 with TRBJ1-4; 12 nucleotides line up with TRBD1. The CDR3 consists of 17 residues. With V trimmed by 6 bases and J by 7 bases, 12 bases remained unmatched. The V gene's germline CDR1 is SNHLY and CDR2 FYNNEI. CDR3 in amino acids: CASRSGTGGGFGEKLFF. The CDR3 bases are TGTGCCAGCAGATCCGGGACAGGGGGCGGCTTCGGTGAAAAACTGTTTTTT.

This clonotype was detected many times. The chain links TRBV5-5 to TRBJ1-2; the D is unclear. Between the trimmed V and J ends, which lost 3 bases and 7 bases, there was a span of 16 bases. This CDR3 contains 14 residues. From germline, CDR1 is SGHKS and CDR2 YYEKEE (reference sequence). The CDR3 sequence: CASSSDGDSGGYTF. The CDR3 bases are TGTGCCAGCAGCTCGGACGGAGACTCTGGTGGCTACACCTTC.

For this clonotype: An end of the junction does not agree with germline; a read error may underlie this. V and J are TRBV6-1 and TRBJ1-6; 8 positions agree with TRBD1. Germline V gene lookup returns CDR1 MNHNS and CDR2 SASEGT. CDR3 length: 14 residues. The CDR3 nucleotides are TGTGCCGACGGACAGGGCCTAAATAATTCACCCCTCCGCTTT. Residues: CADGQGLNNSPLRF.

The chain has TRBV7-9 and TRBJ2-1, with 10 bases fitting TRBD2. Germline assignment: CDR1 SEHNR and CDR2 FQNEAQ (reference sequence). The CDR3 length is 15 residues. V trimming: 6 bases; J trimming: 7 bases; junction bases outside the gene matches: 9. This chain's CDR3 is CASSSRAGGKNEQFF. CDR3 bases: TGTGCCAGCAGTTCCCGAGCGGGAGGGAAGAATGAGCAGTTCTTC.

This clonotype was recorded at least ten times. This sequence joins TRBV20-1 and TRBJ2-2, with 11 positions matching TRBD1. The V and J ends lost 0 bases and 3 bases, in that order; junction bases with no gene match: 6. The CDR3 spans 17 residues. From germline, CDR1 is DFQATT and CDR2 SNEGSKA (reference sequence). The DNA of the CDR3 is TGCAGTGCTAGAGACTACGGGACAGGGGGTGACACCGGGGAGCTGTTTTTT. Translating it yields CSARDYGTGGDTGELFF.

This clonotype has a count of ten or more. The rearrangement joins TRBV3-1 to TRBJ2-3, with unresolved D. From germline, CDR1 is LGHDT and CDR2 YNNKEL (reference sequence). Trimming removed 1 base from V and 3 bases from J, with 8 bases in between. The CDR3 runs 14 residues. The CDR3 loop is CASSQGTSTDTQYF. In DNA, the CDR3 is TGTGCCAGCAGCCAAGGGACCTCGACAGATACGCAGTATTTT.

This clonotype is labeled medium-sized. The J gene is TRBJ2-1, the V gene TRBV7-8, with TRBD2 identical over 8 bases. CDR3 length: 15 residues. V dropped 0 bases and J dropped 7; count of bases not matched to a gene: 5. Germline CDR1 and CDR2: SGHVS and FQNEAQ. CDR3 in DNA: TGTGCCAGCAGCTTAGCGGCGGGAGGTAGGAATGAGCAGTTCTTC. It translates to CASSLAAGGRNEQFF.